The 29 T cell receptor beta chains presented below share a single source sample, sequenced in a study of T cells in women clearing cervical HPV infection. Data came from immunoSEQ multiplex PCR; TCRdb stores just in-frame clones and leaves some out. The sample features approximately 21,000 clones, with about 23% in its top ten. Sequencing was carried out using blood buffy coat. These receptors came from a woman aged 18 to 75 with a cervical HPV16 infection that either progressed to CIN3+ or cleared (not recorded which).

On this clone: The read terminates 3 residues before the CDR3 end, so the remaining end is supplied by the germline J gene. The V and J genes are TRBV30 and TRBJ1-1; D call uncertain. Germline CDR1 GTSNPN, CDR2 SVGIG (reference sequence). The V end lost 3 bases, the J end lost 0 bases, and 8 bases lay between the germline ends. The CDR3 consists of 13 residues. The covered CDR3 bases are TGTGCCTGGAGACTTAGTATGAACACTGAA. Its translation is CAWRLSMNTE. The full-length CDR3 reads as CAWRLSMNTEAFF. The whole variable domain, filled in from reference TRBV30 and TRBJ1-1, reads SQTIHQWPATLVQPVGSPLSLECTVEGTSNPNLYWYRQAAGRGLQLLFYSVGIGQISSEVPQNLSASRPQDRQFILSSKKLLLSDSGFYLCAWRLSMNTEAFFGQGTRLTVV.

As concerns this clone: The sequence runs out 3 residues before the end of the CDR3; the remainder is reconstructed from the germline J gene. The chain links TRBV30 to TRBJ1-2, with 8 bases lining up with TRBD1. Germline lookup yields CDR1 GTSNPN and CDR2 SVGIG (reference sequence). V shed 3 bases and J 1 base; nucleotides not matched to a gene: 4. The CDR3 is 14 residues long. The sequenced part of the CDR3 DNA is TGTGCCTGGAGAAGTACAGGGGGTAACTATGGC. It is translated as CAWRSTGGNYG. The whole CDR3 sequence reads CAWRSTGGNYGYTF.

In the case of this clone: The CDR3 end falls 3 residues outside the read, so it is completed with the germline J gene. This sequence joins TRBV11-3 and TRBJ2-7; D is unclear. This CDR3 has 13 residues. Germline CDR1 reads SGHNT; CDR2 reads YENEEA. V lost 5 bases and J 3 bases, leaving 11 bases between the germline ends. The CDR3 sequence is CASSPYFYYEQYF. Partial CDR3 DNA: TGTGCCAGCAGCCCTTATTTCTACTACGAG.

On this clone itself: Sequencing ends 3 residues short of the CDR3 end; the germline J gene provides the rest. The J gene is TRBJ1-2, the V gene TRBV18; D not certain. Germline V gene sequence: CDR1 KGHSH, CDR2 LQKENI. This CDR3 is 15 amino acids long. The covered CDR3 bases are TGTGCCAGCTCCATCGGCGGGAACCAAAACAATGAC. Amino acids: CASSIGGNQNND. The complete CDR3 reads CASSIGGNQNNDYTF.

Partial CDR3 DNA: TGTGCCAGCAGCAAGACCAGGAATGAG. It codes for CASSKTRNE. The whole CDR3 region reads CASSKTRNEQFF. The gene calls are TRBV5-4 and TRBJ2-1; D gene ambiguous. The missing CDR3 end, 3 residues past where the read stops, is filled in from the germline J gene. CDR1 and CDR2 from the germline V gene are SGHNT and YYREEE (reference sequence). This CDR3 has 12 residues. V gave up 4 bases and J gave up 7 bases, with 9 bases separating them. The whole variable domain, remainder taken from reference TRBV5-4 and TRBJ2-1, is ETGVTQSPTHLIKTRGQQVTLRCSSQSGHNTVSWYQQALGQGPQFIFQYYREEENGRGNFPPRFSGLQFPNYSSELNVNALELDDSALYLCASSKTRNEQFFGPGTRLTVL.

Details on this clone: The read falls 3 residues short of the CDR3 end, and the missing part is taken from the germline J gene. The chain has TRBV2 and TRBJ2-7; 9 bases match TRBD1. The CDR3 has 15 residues. The germline CDR1 and CDR2 sequences are SNHLY and FYNNEI. The J segment lost 1 base and the V segment lost 5 bases, leaving 6 bases of the junction unmatched. The part of the CDR3 DNA that was read is TGTGCCAGCAGTTTAACAGGGGGCTCTTCCTACGAG. This encodes CASSLTGGSSYE. The CDR3 as a whole reads CASSLTGGSSYEQYF.

With respect to this clone: The read halts 3 residues ahead of the CDR3 end, with the missing end drawn from the germline J gene. This chain uses TRBV7-9 with TRBJ1-4; the D is unclear. In germline, CDR1 is SEHNR, CDR2 FQNEAQ (reference sequence). CDR3 size: 14 residues. Trimming stripped 5 bases from V and 7 bases from J, with 14 bases between. The CDR3 DNA, read in part, is TGTGCCAGCAGCCATCCGGCCCCTAGTGAAAAA. The encoded protein is CASSHPAPSEK. The full CDR3 sequence reads CASSHPAPSEKLFF.

About this clone: The CDR3 end is not reached by the read, which stops 3 residues before it; the germline J gene fills it in. The chain links TRBV29-1 to TRBJ2-3; perhaps TRBD2 as D (6 bases). The germline gives CDR1 SQVTM, CDR2 ANQGSEA. The CDR3 spans 15 residues. The ends were cut back, 1 base at V and 4 bases at J, with 15 bases in the middle. This CDR3 reads CSVEVGQGGADTQYF. The CDR3 bases that were read are TGCAGCGTTGAAGTCGGGCAGGGAGGCGCAGATACG.

In the case of this clone: The sequence runs out 3 residues before the end of the CDR3; the remainder is reconstructed from the germline J gene. The chain is built from TRBV29-1 and TRBJ2-4; D gene uncertain. The CDR3 runs 11 residues. Trimming removed 2 bases at V and 5 bases at J, with 4 bases between. The germline gives CDR1 SQVTM, CDR2 ANQGSEA. CDR3 DNA, as far as it was read: TGCAGCGTTGAAAGGGAAAACATT. It codes for CSVERENI. The whole CDR3 region reads CSVERENIQYF.

Of note for this clone: The read is 3 residues too short to cover the CDR3 end, so that end is filled in from the germline J gene. The chain employs TRBV2 and TRBJ1-1; possibly TRBD1 for D (5 bases). Trimming shortened V by 8 bases and J by 1 base, and 11 bases separated the two germline ends. CDR3 length: 13 amino acids. Germline-derived CDR1 and CDR2 are SNHLY and FYNNEI. The CDR3 reads CASLAGENTEAFF. CDR3 DNA (partial): TGTGCCAGCCTGGCGGGGGAGAACACTGAA.

With regard to this clone: Read coverage stops 3 residues before the CDR3 terminus; the germline J gene supplies the remainder. V is TRBV7-9 and J is TRBJ2-2; D remains unclear. CDR1 SEHNR and CDR2 FQNEAQ come from the germline V gene (reference sequence). CDR3 size: 14 residues. Trimming removed 1 base from V and 1 base from J, with 4 bases in between. CDR3 bases read: TGTGCCAGCAGCTTAGAAGGGAACACCGGGGAG. Protein sequence: CASSLEGNTGE. The CDR3 reads in full as CASSLEGNTGELFF.

Note on this clone: The read stops 3 residues short of the end of the CDR3; the missing end is completed from the germline J gene. V is TRBV13 and J is TRBJ1-2; TRBD1 might be the D (6 bases). The germline gives CDR1 PRHDT, CDR2 FYEKMQ (reference sequence). The CDR3 sequence is 14 residues long. Trimming stripped 5 bases from V and 2 bases from J, with 12 bases between. CDR3 sequence reads: CASSPQGNNYGYTF. CDR3 DNA (partial): TGTGCCAGCAGCCCACAGGGTAACAACTATGGC. The full variable domain, completed using reference TRBV13 and TRBJ1-2, is AAGVIQSPRHLIKEKRETATLKCYPIPRHDTVYWYQQGPGQDPQFLISFYEKMQSDKGSIPDRFSAQQFSDYHSELNMSSLELGDSALYFCASSPQGNNYGYTFGSGTRLTVV.

Details on this clone: The CDR3 goes on 3 residues after the read ends, and that part is filled in from the germline J gene. This chain uses TRBV29-1 with TRBJ2-5; 7 bases align to TRBD2. The CDR3 is made up of 12 amino acids. V dropped 6 bases and J dropped 4; count of bases not matched to a gene: 5. Per the germline V gene, CDR1 is SQVTM and CDR2 is ANQGSEA. The DNA read from the CDR3 is TGCAGCGTGCCGACGGGGGGAGAGACC. It specifies CSVPTGGET. The full CDR3 is CSVPTGGETQYF.

Concerning this clone itself: The CDR3 goes on 3 residues after the read ends, and that part is filled in from the germline J gene. This chain connects TRBV7-6 to TRBJ2-4, with 8 bases identical to TRBD1. Germline lookup yields CDR1 SGHVS and CDR2 FNYEAQ. The CDR3 has 16 amino acids. The covered CDR3 bases are TGTGCCAGCAGCTTATTTTCGGGACAGGCTATCTATGGT. Amino acid sequence: CASSLFSGQAIYG. In full, the CDR3 is CASSLFSGQAIYGQYF.

On this clone itself: The CDR3 extends 3 residues past the end of the read, so its final part is completed from the germline J gene. This rearrangement joins TRBV5-1 to TRBJ1-5, with TRBD1 matching over 7 bases. Germline lookup yields CDR1 SGHRS and CDR2 YFSETQ. With V trimmed by 4 bases and J by 7 bases, 8 bases remained unmatched. This CDR3 is 14 amino acids long. CDR3 DNA, as far as it was read: TGCGCCAGCAGCGAAAGACAGGGTGGACAGCCC. Translated, it gives CASSERQGGQP. The entire CDR3 protein is CASSERQGGQPQHF.

CDR3 DNA (partial): TGCGCCAGCAGAAATCAGGGACTCACGAACACCGGGGAG. As protein: CASRNQGLTNTGE. The whole CDR3 sequence is CASRNQGLTNTGELFF. The J gene is TRBJ2-2, the V gene TRBV5-1; D might be TRBD2 (6 bases). The read finishes 3 residues shy of the CDR3 end, and the germline J gene is used to complete it. The CDR3 has 16 amino acids. Deletions cut 5 bases from V and 0 bases from J, with 14 bases between. Germline V CDR1 and CDR2: SGHRS, YFSETQ.

Of note for this clone: Sequencing ends 3 residues short of the CDR3 end; the germline J gene provides the rest. This sequence joins TRBV14 and TRBJ2-5; D gene ambiguous. CDR3 length: 12 residues. Germline CDR1 reads SGHDN; CDR2 reads FVKESK. CDR3 sequence: CASSADSYTQYF. The sequenced CDR3 bases are TGTGCCAGCTCGGCAGACTCCTACACC. Based on the CDR3 plus reference TRBV14 and TRBJ2-5, the full variable domain is EAGVTQFPSHSVIEKGQTVTLRCDPISGHDNLYWYRRVMGKEIKFLLHFVKESKQDESGMPNNRFLAERTGGTYSTLKVQPAELEDSGVYFCASSADSYTQYFGPGTRLLVL.

Concerning this clone itself: The read ends 3 residues shy of where the CDR3 ends; the end is completed using the germline J gene. V and J are TRBV5-1 and TRBJ2-2; 13 bases line up with TRBD2. The length of the CDR3 is 15 residues. From germline, CDR1 is SGHRS and CDR2 YFSETQ. V lost 5 bases to trimming and J lost 5 bases; unmatched junction nucleotides: 3. The chain's CDR3 is CASRLAGGPTGELFF. CDR3 DNA, as far as it was read: TGCGCCAGCAGACTAGCGGGAGGGCCGACCGGGGAG.

A note on this clone: The read ends 3 residues before the CDR3 terminus; that terminus is restored from the germline J gene. The chain carries TRBV20-1 and TRBJ1-5; D uncertain. Trimming took 3 bases from V and 2 from J, leaving 8 bases between them. This CDR3 is 13 amino acids long. From germline, CDR1 is DFQATT and CDR2 SNEGSKA (reference sequence). The CDR3 here is CSASIGGNQPQHF. CDR3 DNA (partial): TGCAGTGCTAGTATCGGTGGCAATCAGCCC.

The part of the CDR3 DNA that was read is TGCGCCAGCAGCTTGTCCGGGACAGGGGCTATTTCTGGGGCCAACGTC. This translates into CASSLSGTGAISGANV. The whole CDR3 reads CASSLSGTGAISGANVLTF. This rearrangement joins TRBV5-1 to TRBJ2-6; 10 positions match TRBD1. The CDR3 extends 3 residues past the end of the read, so its final part is completed from the germline J gene. CDR3 length: 19 residues. J gave up 1 base and V 1 base, and 8 bases lay outside the gene matches. Germline V gene lookup returns CDR1 SGHRS and CDR2 YFSETQ.

Details on this clone: The read ends 3 residues early relative to the CDR3; the germline J gene fills the gap. The chain couples TRBV7-9 to TRBJ2-4, with D possibly being TRBD1 or TRBD2 (5 bases each). The CDR3 has 14 amino acids. CDR1 SEHNR and CDR2 FQNEAQ come from the germline V gene (reference sequence). Partial CDR3 DNA: TGTGCCAGCAGCTTAGCGGGAGACAGCCATGGT. Encoded protein: CASSLAGDSHG. The whole CDR3 is CASSLAGDSHGQYF.

About this clone: The CDR3 end lies 3 residues beyond the end of the read and is filled in from the germline J gene. The V and J genes are TRBV20-1 and TRBJ1-5; 8 bases line up with TRBD1. After removal of 5 bases from V and 6 bases from J, the junction contained 9 bases not matched to a gene. Germline assignment: CDR1 DFQATT and CDR2 SNEGSKA (reference sequence). The CDR3 extends over 14 amino acids. Here the CDR3 reads CSALHRGKGQPQHF. The sequenced part of the CDR3 DNA is TGCAGTGCTTTACACAGGGGGAAAGGTCAGCCC.

As concerns this clone: The missing CDR3 end, 3 residues past where the read stops, is filled in from the germline J gene. The chain couples TRBV20-1 to TRBJ1-3; D is unresolved. The CDR3 has 14 amino acids. V lost 4 bases to trimming and J lost 0 bases, with 10 bases between them. Germline CDR1 reads DFQATT; CDR2 reads SNEGSKA (reference sequence). The part of the CDR3 DNA that was read is TGCAGTGCTATCTCGCGGGACTCTGGAAACACC. It translates to CSAISRDSGNT. The whole CDR3 reads CSAISRDSGNTIYF.

Concerning this clone itself: The DNA ends 3 residues before the CDR3 does, and the rest of the CDR3 is filled in from the germline J gene. J is TRBJ1-1 and V is TRBV12-3 or TRBV12-4; D call uncertain. This CDR3 is built from 14 residues. Trimming took 4 bases from V and 4 from J, leaving 13 bases between them. CDR3 DNA (partial): TGTGCCAGCAGTTCCTTCCTAGCGGGCACTGAA. Protein product: CASSSFLAGTE. The entire CDR3 reads CASSSFLAGTEAFF.

Of note for this clone: One junction end does not reproduce the germline sequence, and a read error may be involved. The read ends 3 residues early relative to the CDR3; the germline J gene fills the gap. V is TRBV5-1 and J is TRBJ1-5; 11 bases map to TRBD1. This CDR3 comprises 14 residues. Per the germline V gene, CDR1 is SGHRS and CDR2 is YFSETQ. The CDR3 spells CASSLGQGVQPQHF. The DNA read from the CDR3 is TGCGCCAGCAGTTTGGGACAGGGGGTTCAGCCC.

With regard to this clone: The CDR3 goes on 3 residues after the read ends, and that part is filled in from the germline J gene. This sequence joins TRBV11-2 and TRBJ2-4, with D uncertain. V lost 1 base and J lost 5, with 9 bases in between. CDR3 length equals 14 residues. Germline CDR1 is SGHAT and CDR2 is FQNNGV. This chain's CDR3 is CASSLGGGQNIQYF. The part of the CDR3 DNA that was read is TGTGCCAGCAGCTTAGGTGGCGGCCAAAACATT. Combining the CDR3 with reference TRBV11-2 and TRBJ2-4 gives the whole variable domain EAGVAQSPRYKIIEKRQSVAFWCNPISGHATLYWYQQILGQGPKLLIQFQNNGVVDDSQLPKDRFSAERLKGVDSTLKIQPAKLEDSAVYLCASSLGGGQNIQYFGAGTRLSVL.

As to this clone: The CDR3 is cut off 3 residues early in the read; its end comes from the germline J gene. The chain carries TRBV7-9 and TRBJ2-7, with D possibly being TRBD1 (5 bases). The germline V and J ends were trimmed by 5 bases and 4 bases, with 15 bases remaining between them. CDR3 length equals 14 residues. Germline loops: CDR1 SEHNR, CDR2 FQNEAQ (reference sequence). CDR3 amino acids: CASSQRTSYYEQYF. The part of the CDR3 DNA that was read is TGTGCCAGCAGCCAGAGGACATCCTATTACGAG.

Of note for this clone: The CDR3 goes on 3 residues after the read ends, and that part is filled in from the germline J gene. The J gene is TRBJ1-1, the V gene TRBV5-6; 7 positions agree with TRBD1. There are 14 residues in the CDR3. V lost 7 bases to trimming and J lost 0 bases; unmatched junction nucleotides: 6. Germline assignment: CDR1 SGHDT and CDR2 YYEEEE. CDR3 DNA (partial): TGTGCCAGCTTACAGGGGCCCTTGAACACTGAA. As protein: CASLQGPLNTE. The CDR3 as a whole reads CASLQGPLNTEAFF.

Regarding this clone: Sequencing ends 3 residues short of the CDR3 end; the germline J gene provides the rest. The chain has TRBV30 and TRBJ1-1, with D maybe TRBD1 (6 bases). Trimming pared 0 bases from V and 4 bases from J, leaving 18 bases between. The CDR3 length is 16 residues. Germline V CDR1 and CDR2: GTSNPN, SVGIG (reference sequence). The CDR3 region is CAWSVRGGRRFTEAFF. The sequenced part of the CDR3 DNA is TGTGCCTGGAGTGTAAGGGGGGGGCGAAGATTCACTGAA. Drawing the rest from reference TRBV30 and TRBJ1-1, the complete variable domain is SQTIHQWPATLVQPVGSPLSLECTVEGTSNPNLYWYRQAAGRGLQLLFYSVGIGQISSEVPQNLSASRPQDRQFILSSKKLLLSDSGFYLCAWSVRGGRRFTEAFFGQGTRLTVV.